The 22 T cell receptor beta chains below come from one sample, sequenced in a study of human versus mouse CDR3 diversity and MHC coevolution. Method: immunoSEQ multiplex PCR; TCRdb's copy keeps in-frame clones and lacks some. The table has tens of thousands of clones, 80% to 95% seen once. The sample was naive CD4+ T cells from blood. As for subset: CD45RO-negative CD62L-positive naive CD4 T cells. Source of these receptors: a person between 25 and 75 years old in good health.

The rearrangement joins TRBV18 to TRBJ2-4; a weak D match, TRBD2 (5 bases). The CDR3 is made up of 18 amino acids. CDR1 is KGHSH and CDR2 is LQKENI in the germline V gene. V lost 0 bases and J lost 6, with 21 bases in between. The DNA of the CDR3 is TGTGCCAGCTCACCACCGGTAGGGTCCTCTGCGGGTTCAAACATTCAGTACTTC. Encoded protein: CASSPPVGSSAGSNIQYF. The variable domain in full, with the rest retrieved from reference TRBV18 and TRBJ2-4, is NAGVMQNPRHLVRRRGQEARLRCSPMKGHSHVYWYRQLPEEGLKFMVYLQKENIIDESGMPKERFSAEFPKEGPSILRIQQVVRGDSAAYFCASSPPVGSSAGSNIQYFGAGTRLSVL.

The chain carries TRBV5-4 and TRBJ2-7; 9 bases match TRBD2. The germline V gene has CDR1 SGHNT and CDR2 YYREEE (reference sequence). The CDR3 sequence is 14 residues long. With 4 bases clipped from V and 4 bases from J, the junction kept 6 bases outside the gene matches. The CDR3 spells CASSPTSGLYEQYF. The DNA of the CDR3 is TGTGCCAGCAGCCCGACTAGCGGCTTATACGAGCAGTACTTC. Complete variable domain (other parts from reference TRBV5-4 and TRBJ2-7): ETGVTQSPTHLIKTRGQQVTLRCSSQSGHNTVSWYQQALGQGPQFIFQYYREEENGRGNFPPRFSGLQFPNYSSELNVNALELDDSALYLCASSPTSGLYEQYFGPGTRLTVT.

The chain recombines TRBV29-1 with TRBJ2-7; TRBD2 matches 8 bases. The CDR3 is 13 amino acids. V was clipped by 4 bases and J by 2 bases; unmatched bases: 4. Germline V gene lookup returns CDR1 SQVTM and CDR2 ANQGSEA. CDR3 sequence: CSVVPAGAYEQYF. For the CDR3, the DNA is TGCAGCGTTGTCCCAGCGGGGGCCTACGAGCAGTACTTC.

This chain joins TRBV27 and TRBJ1-4, with unresolved D. Trimming left V 7 bases short and J 0 bases short, with 12 bases between. Per the germline V gene, CDR1 is MNHEY and CDR2 is SMNVEV (reference sequence). The CDR3 is 15 residues long. The CDR3 DNA sequence: TGTGCCAGCAAGTGGAGGGCGGCAACTAATGAAAAACTGTTTTTT. This translates into CASKWRAATNEKLFF. Complete variable domain (other parts from reference TRBV27 and TRBJ1-4): EAQVTQNPRYLITVTGKKLTVTCSQNMNHEYMSWYRQDPGLGLRQIYYSMNVEVTDKGDVPEGYKVSRKEKRNFPLILESPSPNQTSLYFCASKWRAATNEKLFFGSGTQLSVL.

V usage is TRBV19 and J usage is TRBJ2-3; 12 bases are a match to TRBD2. Looked up from germline, CDR1 is LNHDA and CDR2 is SQIVND (reference sequence). The V segment lost 3 bases and the J segment 0 bases; nucleotides outside the gene matches: 1. This CDR3 spans 16 amino acids. Here the CDR3 reads CASSMGTSGSTDTQYF. Here the CDR3 DNA reads TGTGCCAGTAGTATGGGGACTAGCGGGAGCACAGATACGCAGTATTTT.

This CDR3 reads CSVAGTSGIYNEQFF. As DNA, the CDR3 is TGCAGCGTAGCCGGGACTAGCGGGATATACAATGAGCAGTTCTTC. The chain carries TRBV29-1 and TRBJ2-1; 13 bases align to TRBD2. Germline assignment: CDR1 SQVTM and CDR2 ANQGSEA. CDR3 length equals 15 residues. J was trimmed by 4 bases and V by 6 bases; bases with no gene match: 6.

The chain has TRBV30 and TRBJ2-2; 16 bases line up with TRBD2. Germline V CDR1 and CDR2: GTSNPN, SVGIG (reference sequence). V shed 4 bases and J 8 bases; nucleotides not matched to a gene: 7. The CDR3 is 16 amino acids. The CDR3 DNA reads TGTGCCTGGAAGTCCGGGACTAGCGGGAGGGTTGGGGAGCTGTTTTTT. It is translated as CAWKSGTSGRVGELFF.

The chain couples TRBV5-1 to TRBJ1-4, with TRBD1 matching 9 bases. Germline CDR1 is SGHRS and CDR2 is YFSETQ. J was trimmed by 0 bases and V by 1 base; bases with no gene match: 10. CDR3 length equals 19 residues. The CDR3 reads CASSLRGLDRGTTNEKLFF. The CDR3, as DNA: TGCGCCAGCAGCTTGAGAGGGCTGGACAGGGGCACAACTAATGAAAAACTGTTTTTT.

The rearrangement links TRBV18 to TRBJ2-5; D is perhaps TRBD2 (7 bases). Germline assignment: CDR1 KGHSH and CDR2 LQKENI. The CDR3 sequence is 14 residues long. Trimming pared 3 bases from V and 5 bases from J, leaving 13 bases between. The CDR3 nucleotides are TGTGCCAGCTCACCCCCTTGGGGGGGCGAGACCCAGTACTTC. As protein: CASSPPWGGETQYF. Variable domain in full (rest from reference TRBV18 and TRBJ2-5): NAGVMQNPRHLVRRRGQEARLRCSPMKGHSHVYWYRQLPEEGLKFMVYLQKENIIDESGMPKERFSAEFPKEGPSILRIQQVVRGDSAAYFCASSPPWGGETQYFGPGTRLLVL.

This chain connects TRBV19 to TRBJ2-6, with a tentative D call TRBD1 (5 bases). Trimming removed 5 bases from V and 0 bases from J, with 14 bases in between. Germline CDR1 is LNHDA and CDR2 is SQIVND (reference sequence). The CDR3 is 17 residues long. The CDR3 loop reads CASSFRQGDSGANVLTF. CDR3 in DNA: TGTGCCAGTAGTTTTCGCCAAGGGGACTCTGGGGCCAACGTCCTGACTTTC.

This chain connects TRBV5-1 to TRBJ2-3; D is unclear. Trimming stripped 3 bases from V and 4 bases from J, with 9 bases between. Per the germline V gene, CDR1 is SGHRS and CDR2 is YFSETQ. This CDR3 region has 13 residues. CDR3 sequence (DNA): TGCGCCAGCAGCTCCCGACAATCAGATACGCAGTATTTT. Translated: CASSSRQSDTQYF.

This clone was recorded a few times. The rearrangement links TRBV7-9 to TRBJ1-1; no clear D gene. CDR3 size: 11 residues. Germline CDR1 is SEHNR and CDR2 is FQNEAQ (reference sequence). Trimming pared 4 bases from V and 8 bases from J, leaving 8 bases between. The CDR3 loop is CASSSREEAFF. The CDR3 DNA sequence: TGTGCCAGCAGCTCCCGCGAGGAAGCTTTCTTT. The full variable domain, with the rest looked up from reference TRBV7-9 and TRBJ1-1, is DTGVSQNPRHKITKRGQNVTFRCDPISEHNRLYWYRQTLGQGPEFLTYFQNEAQLEKSRLLSDRFSAERPKGSFSTLEIQRTEQGDSAMYLCASSSREEAFFGQGTRLTVV.

The rearrangement joins TRBV5-1 to TRBJ2-5; D gene uncertain. V shed 0 bases and J shed 5 bases, with 11 bases lying between them. The CDR3 length is 14 residues. Germline CDR1 reads SGHRS; CDR2 reads YFSETQ. The CDR3 DNA reads TGCGCCAGCAGCTTGGAAGTGTCAGTGGAGACCCAGTACTTC. Translated, it gives CASSLEVSVETQYF. The full variable domain, rest sourced from reference TRBV5-1 and TRBJ2-5, is KAGVTQTPRYLIKTRGQQVTLSCSPISGHRSVSWYQQTPGQGLQFLFEYFSETQRNKGNFPGRFSGRQFSNSRSEMNVSTLELGDSALYLCASSLEVSVETQYFGPGTRLLVL.

J is TRBJ1-2 and V is TRBV6-1; D perhaps matches TRBD1 (5 bases). Germline V gene sequence: CDR1 MNHNS, CDR2 SASEGT. V was trimmed by 4 bases and J by 4 bases, leaving 10 bases between them. The CDR3 length is 13 residues. For the CDR3, the DNA is TGTGCCAGCAGTGGGACAAACCTCTATGGCTACACCTTC. Translation gives CASSGTNLYGYTF.

The rearrangement joins TRBV27 to TRBJ1-2; D perhaps matches TRBD1 (6 bases). Germline V lookup: CDR1 MNHEY, CDR2 SMNVEV (reference sequence). V dropped 5 bases and J dropped 5 bases, with 9 bases sitting between them. This CDR3 is 12 amino acids long. The DNA of the CDR3 is TGTGCCAGCAGTATGCAGGGGTATGGCTACACCTTC. Translation: CASSMQGYGYTF.

J is TRBJ2-5 and V is TRBV15; TRBD1 matches 10 bases. The CDR3 covers 13 residues. CDR1 and CDR2 from the germline V gene are LNHNV and YYDKDF (reference sequence). The J segment lost 5 bases and the V segment lost 8 bases, leaving 5 bases of the junction unmatched. The CDR3 DNA is TGTGCCACCTCCGGGACAGGGGAGGAGACCCAGTACTTC. It is translated as CATSGTGEETQYF. Combining the CDR3 with reference TRBV15 and TRBJ2-5 gives the whole variable domain DAMVIQNPRYQVTQFGKPVTLSCSQTLNHNVMYWYQQKSSQAPKLLFHYYDKDFNNEADTPDNFQSRRPNTSFCFLDIRSPGLGDTAMYLCATSGTGEETQYFGPGTRLLVL.

This chain uses TRBV4-2 with TRBJ1-4; 12 nucleotides align to TRBD1. V was clipped by 0 bases and J by 10 bases; unmatched bases: 6. CDR1 LGHNA and CDR2 YNFKEQ come from the germline V gene. The CDR3 runs 16 residues. CDR3 nucleotide sequence: TGTGCCAGCAGCCAAGATGGTGGGACAGGGGGCGGAAAACTGTTTTTT. Amino acids: CASSQDGGTGGGKLFF.

V and J are TRBV5-4 and TRBJ2-5, with D tentatively TRBD2 (6 bases). Deletions cut 2 bases from V and 5 bases from J, with 19 bases between. The V gene's germline CDR1 is SGHNT and CDR2 YYREEE (reference sequence). CDR3 length: 16 amino acids. CDR3 amino acids: CASSFFRAGLGETQYF. The CDR3 nucleotides are TGTGCCAGCAGCTTTTTTCGAGCGGGCCTTGGGGAGACCCAGTACTTC.

J is TRBJ1-4 and V is TRBV9, with D perhaps TRBD1 (6 bases). The CDR3 runs to 14 residues. V was shortened by 3 bases and J by 5 bases, with 11 bases between the two germline ends. Germline CDR1 SGDLS, CDR2 YYNGEE. The chain's CDR3 is CASSEGDKNEKLFF. The CDR3 bases are TGTGCCAGCAGCGAGGGGGACAAAAATGAAAAACTGTTTTTT.

The rearrangement joins TRBV28 to TRBJ2-5; 8 nucleotides line up with TRBD2. This CDR3 has 17 residues. From germline, CDR1 is MDHEN and CDR2 SYDVKM. J was trimmed by 3 bases and V by 4 bases; bases with no gene match: 13. DNA for the CDR3: TGTGCCAGCAGTTATGGGGGAGCGGGAGCGGTAAAAGAGACCCAGTACTTC. Its translation is CASSYGGAGAVKETQYF. Looking up the rest from reference TRBV28 and TRBJ2-5 gives the full variable domain: DVKVTQSSRYLVKRTGEKVFLECVQDMDHENMFWYRQDPGLGLRLIYFSYDVKMKEKGDIPEGYSVSREKKERFSLILESASTNQTSMYLCASSYGGAGAVKETQYFGPGTRLLVL.

The V call is TRBV11-2, the J call TRBJ2-5; 7 nucleotides match TRBD1. Germline assignment: CDR1 SGHAT and CDR2 FQNNGV. CDR3 length: 14 amino acids. Unmatched junction bases numbered 7, after V lost 5 bases and J lost 4 bases. The CDR3 DNA follows: TGTGCCAGCAGCATCACAGGGGCGGTAGAGACCCAGTACTTC. Its translation: CASSITGAVETQYF.

The rearrangement uses TRBV7-6 and TRBJ2-7; 7 positions match TRBD2. The V gene's germline CDR1 is SGHVS and CDR2 FNYEAQ. The ends lost 5 bases at V and 1 base at J; junction bases unmatched: 2. The CDR3 extends over 13 amino acids. The CDR3 region is CASSRDYSYEQYF. The CDR3 nucleotides read TGTGCCAGCAGCCGGGACTATTCCTACGAGCAGTACTTC.